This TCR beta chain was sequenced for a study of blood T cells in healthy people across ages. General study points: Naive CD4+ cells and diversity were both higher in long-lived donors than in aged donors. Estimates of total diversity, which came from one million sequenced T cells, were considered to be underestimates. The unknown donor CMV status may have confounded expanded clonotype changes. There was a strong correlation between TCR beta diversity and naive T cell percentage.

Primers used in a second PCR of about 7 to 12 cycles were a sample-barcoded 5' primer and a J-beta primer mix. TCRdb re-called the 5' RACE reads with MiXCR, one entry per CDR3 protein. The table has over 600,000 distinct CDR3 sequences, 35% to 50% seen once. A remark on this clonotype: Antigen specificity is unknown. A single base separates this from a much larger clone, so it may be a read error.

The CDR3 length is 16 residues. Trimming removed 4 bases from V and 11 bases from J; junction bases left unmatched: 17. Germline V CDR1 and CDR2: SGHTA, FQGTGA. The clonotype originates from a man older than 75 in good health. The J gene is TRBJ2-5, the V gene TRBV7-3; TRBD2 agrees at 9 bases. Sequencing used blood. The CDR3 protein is CASSSVGAGGRGEQYF. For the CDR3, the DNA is TGTGCCAGCAGCTCAGTAGGAGCGGGAGGCCGTGGAGAGCAGTACTTC.